One and the same sample provided the 26 T cell receptor beta chains below, sequenced in a study of T cell changes during pregnancy in multiple sclerosis. Using immunoSEQ multiplex PCR, the repertoire was profiled, and TCRdb retains in-frame clones only, with some absent. The table shows 35,000 to 45,000 clones, with about nine tenths occurring only once. Sample: CD4+ T cells from peripheral blood mononuclear cells, taken after pregnancy. These receptors all come from a female donor in good health, enrolled as a control in a pregnancy study.

V is TRBV27 and J is TRBJ2-7, with TRBD2 matching 11 bases. CDR1 and CDR2 from the germline V gene are MNHEY and SMNVEV (reference sequence). CDR3 length: 15 residues. J gave up 1 base and V 6 bases, and 5 bases lay outside the gene matches. CDR3 sequence reads: CASSKRLAGSYEQYF. In nucleotides, the CDR3 is TGTGCCAGCAGCAAACGACTAGCGGGATCCTACGAGCAGTACTTC.

V usage is TRBV5-1 and J usage is TRBJ2-7; TRBD1 aligns across 7 bases. Per germline, CDR1 SGHRS and CDR2 YFSETQ. The CDR3 spans 17 residues. Trimming cost V 3 bases and J 5 bases; bases outside gene matches: 17. This chain's CDR3 is CASSSTDSGTAAHEQYF. The CDR3 nucleotides read TGCGCCAGCAGCTCTACCGACTCCGGGACAGCGGCACACGAGCAGTACTTC.

V usage is TRBV28 and J usage is TRBJ1-5; a possible D gene is TRBD1 (6 bases). From germline, CDR1 is MDHEN and CDR2 SYDVKM. V dropped 5 bases and J dropped 6 bases, with 14 bases sitting between them. CDR3 length equals 14 residues. This CDR3 reads CASSLGGGGQPQHF. CDR3 sequence (DNA): TGTGCCAGCAGTCTAGGGGGGGGAGGTCAGCCCCAGCATTTT.

This clone came up a few times. The chain has TRBV28 and TRBJ1-6; TRBD1 agrees at 8 bases. This CDR3 comprises 15 residues. Trimming cost V 8 bases and J 2 bases; bases outside gene matches: 5. Germline V gene data show CDR1 as MDHEN and CDR2 as SYDVKM. The CDR3 protein is CASYDRGTYNSPLHF. As DNA, the CDR3 is TGTGCCAGCTACGACAGGGGAACCTATAATTCACCCCTCCACTTT.

CDR3 nucleotides: TGTGCCAGAAGCCAGGACAGACAGGGACCGAACTATGGCTACACCTTC. Amino acids: CARSQDRQGPNYGYTF. The chain has TRBV5-3 and TRBJ1-2; 7 nucleotides line up with TRBD1. TRBV5-3 is assigned to the ORF class and has an uncertain function. Germline trimming cut 4 bases from V and 2 bases from J; bases unmatched to any gene: 11. This CDR3 is 16 amino acids long.

This chain connects TRBV4-2 to TRBJ2-7; a weak D match, TRBD2 (5 bases). The CDR3 runs to 17 residues. The V and J ends lost 3 bases and 3 bases respectively, with 21 bases between them. Germline CDR1 reads LGHNA; CDR2 reads YNFKEQ. The CDR3 coding sequence is TGTGCCAGCAGCCAGATCCGCCTCCGGGAAGCCCTCTACGAGCAGTACTTC. Residues: CASSQIRLREALYEQYF.

The chain is built from TRBV4-1 and TRBJ2-7, with 9 nucleotides matching TRBD2. This CDR3 comprises 18 residues. Germline CDR1 and CDR2: MGHRA and YSYEKL. Trimming removed 0 bases from V and 2 bases from J; junction bases left unmatched: 11. CDR3 bases: TGCGCCAGCAGCCAAGATGGATTCACGCGGGGGGGGACCTACGAGCAGTACTTC. Translating it yields CASSQDGFTRGGTYEQYF.

The chain carries TRBV27 and TRBJ1-1; the match to TRBD1 covers 7 bases. The germline V gene encodes CDR1 MNHEY and CDR2 SMNVEV (reference sequence). V was clipped by 5 bases and J by 5 bases; unmatched bases: 8. This CDR3 is 14 amino acids long. In DNA, the CDR3 is TGTGCCAGCAGTGGGACAGCTTTTAGGACTGAAGCTTTCTTT. It encodes CASSGTAFRTEAFF.

The chain carries TRBV27 and TRBJ1-6, with D perhaps TRBD1 (5 bases). In germline, CDR1 is MNHEY, CDR2 SMNVEV (reference sequence). CDR3 length: 14 residues. V was clipped by 2 bases and J by 7 bases, with 9 bases between them. The chain's CDR3 is CASSLGGGNSPLHF. As DNA, the CDR3 is TGTGCCAGCAGTTTAGGGGGAGGAAATTCACCCCTCCACTTT.

V is TRBV11-3 and J is TRBJ2-3; perhaps TRBD2 as D (6 bases). Germline V lookup: CDR1 SGHNT, CDR2 YENEEA. Trimming pared 5 bases from V and 2 bases from J, leaving 11 bases between. The CDR3 consists of 14 residues. The CDR3 DNA sequence: TGTGCCAGCAGCCGGGACTCCTTCACAGATACGCAGTATTTT. Its protein product is CASSRDSFTDTQYF.

About this clone itself: A junction end diverges from the germline sequence, so it may reflect a read error. This chain connects TRBV4-1 to TRBJ2-7; possible D gene TRBD2, 7 bases. CDR3 length: 16 amino acids. Germline CDR1 and CDR2: MGHRA and YSYEKL. CDR3 bases: TGCGCCAGCAGCCAAGTTGGAGGGGGGGGCTCCCACGAGCAGTACTTC. This translates into CASSQVGGGGSHEQYF.

The J gene is TRBJ2-7, the V gene TRBV7-6, with a weak D call TRBD2 (7 bases). The germline gives CDR1 SGHVS, CDR2 FNYEAQ. The CDR3 spans 15 residues. Trimming removed 5 bases at V and 2 bases at J, with 16 bases between. CDR3 amino acids: CASSPQRGGPYEQYF. In DNA, the CDR3 is TGTGCCAGCAGCCCGCAGAGGGGGGGGCCCTACGAGCAGTACTTC.

The CDR3 DNA sequence: TGTGCCACCGGACCAAACAGGAATGAGCAGTTCTTC. Residues: CATGPNRNEQFF. The V gene is TRBV10-3, the J gene TRBJ2-1; D might be TRBD1 (5 bases). This CDR3 comprises 12 residues. Trimming cost V 10 bases and J 7 bases, with 14 bases left between them. Germline CDR1 reads ENHRY; CDR2 reads SYGVKD.

The chain carries TRBV2 and TRBJ2-1; D is uncertain. Trimming pared 6 bases from V and 4 bases from J, leaving 4 bases between. This CDR3 is 11 amino acids long. Germline lookup yields CDR1 SNHLY and CDR2 FYNNEI. The CDR3 reads CASRRYNEQFF. Written as DNA, the CDR3 is TGTGCCAGCAGGAGGTACAATGAGCAGTTCTTC.

As DNA, the CDR3 is TGTGCCATCTCCGGACAGCATAGCGGGAGGTGGGCCAATGAGCAGTTCTTC. Its protein is CAISGQHSGRWANEQFF. V gene TRBV28 combines with J gene TRBJ2-1; TRBD2 aligns across 10 bases. Germline assignment: CDR1 MDHEN and CDR2 SYDVKM. CDR3 length: 17 amino acids. V trimming: 10 bases; J trimming: 6 bases; junction bases outside the gene matches: 18. The full variable domain, with the rest looked up from reference TRBV28 and TRBJ2-1, is DVKVTQSSRYLVKRTGEKVFLECVQDMDHENMFWYRQDPGLGLRLIYFSYDVKMKEKGDIPEGYSVSREKKERFSLILESASTNQTSMYLCAISGQHSGRWANEQFFGPGTRLTVL.

In the case of this clone: Other DNA sequences in this specimen translate into the identical CDR3. This rearrangement joins TRBV9 to TRBJ2-3; D remains ambiguous. The CDR3 has 13 residues. The germline V gene has CDR1 SGDLS and CDR2 YYNGEE. V was trimmed by 0 bases and J by 1 base, leaving 3 bases between them. CDR3 in DNA: TGTGCCAGCAGCGTAGTAGGCACAGATACGCAGTATTTT. This encodes CASSVVGTDTQYF.

DNA of the CDR3: TGTGCCATCAAAGAAGACAGGAGCTCCTACAATGAGCAGTTCTTC. Translating it yields CAIKEDRSSYNEQFF. The V gene is TRBV10-3, the J gene TRBJ2-1, with D tentatively TRBD1 (6 bases). Germline V gene data show CDR1 as ENHRY and CDR2 as SYGVKD. This CDR3 contains 15 residues. V lost 7 bases, J lost 0 bases, and 13 bases lay in between.

The chain employs TRBV18 and TRBJ2-3; D not resolved. The V end was cut by 3 bases, the J end by 0 bases, with 13 bases between. Germline assignment: CDR1 KGHSH and CDR2 LQKENI. CDR3 length equals 16 residues. Here the CDR3 reads CASSPPSTTSTDTQYF. Here the CDR3 DNA reads TGTGCCAGCTCACCCCCGAGTACTACTAGCACAGATACGCAGTATTTT.

The chain uses TRBV5-4 and TRBJ2-7; TRBD1 matches at 8 bases. V lost 2 bases, J lost 5 bases, and 3 bases stayed unmatched. Germline CDR1 and CDR2: SGHNT and YYREEE (reference sequence). This CDR3 spans 13 amino acids. The CDR3 protein is CASSFAGGDEQYF. The CDR3 coding sequence is TGTGCCAGCAGCTTTGCAGGGGGCGACGAGCAGTACTTC.

The chain combines TRBV27 with TRBJ2-7, with 7 bases lining up with TRBD1. CDR3 length equals 15 residues. Per germline, CDR1 MNHEY and CDR2 SMNVEV (reference sequence). The V segment lost 6 bases and the J segment 0 bases; nucleotides outside the gene matches: 8. The CDR3 spells CASRTGALLSYEQYF. The CDR3 region has the DNA TGTGCCAGCAGAACAGGGGCCTTACTCTCCTACGAGCAGTACTTC.

This CDR3 is CASSVSGGTYQETQYF. The DNA of the CDR3 is TGTGCCAGCAGCGTAAGCGGGGGGACGTACCAAGAGACCCAGTACTTC. The chain has TRBV9 and TRBJ2-5; 9 bases align to TRBD2. The V segment lost 1 base and the J segment 0 bases; nucleotides outside the gene matches: 4. Per the germline V gene, CDR1 is SGDLS and CDR2 is YYNGEE. The CDR3 has 16 amino acids.

This rearrangement joins TRBV9 to TRBJ1-6; D call uncertain. The germline CDR1 and CDR2 sequences are SGDLS and YYNGEE. Between the trimmed V and J ends, which lost 2 bases and 0 bases, there was a span of 6 bases. The CDR3 has 15 amino acids. As DNA, the CDR3 is TGTGCCAGCAGCGTGGGGAGCTCCTATAATTCACCCCTCCACTTT. Its translation is CASSVGSSYNSPLHF.

The chain has TRBV5-1 and TRBJ1-2; 7 nucleotides align to TRBD1. The V segment lost 1 base and the J segment 6 bases; nucleotides outside the gene matches: 6. This CDR3 contains 14 residues. Germline CDR1 and CDR2: SGHRS and YFSETQ. The CDR3 reads CASSLSTGADGYTF. The CDR3 coding sequence is TGCGCCAGCAGCTTGAGTACAGGGGCTGATGGCTACACCTTC.

V usage is TRBV30 and J usage is TRBJ2-7; D is possibly TRBD2 (5 bases). Germline V gene data show CDR1 as GTSNPN and CDR2 as SVGIG (reference sequence). This CDR3 contains 14 residues. The V end lost 7 bases, the J end lost 6 bases, and 22 bases lay between the germline ends. The CDR3 DNA sequence: TGTGCCTACCGGTCGGGCAGCGGACCGGGCGAGCAGTACTTC. This sequence encodes CAYRSGSGPGEQYF.

This chain uses TRBV19 with TRBJ1-2; TRBD1 aligns across 9 bases. Germline-derived CDR1 and CDR2 are LNHDA and SQIVND (reference sequence). J was trimmed by 5 bases and V by 5 bases; bases with no gene match: 9. The CDR3 runs 15 residues. CDR3 nucleotide sequence: TGTGCCAGTAGTGAAATTCCGGGACAGGGTTATGGCTACACCTTC. Protein sequence: CASSEIPGQGYGYTF.

This chain links TRBV18 with TRBJ2-2; 8 bases are shared with TRBD1. The CDR3 length is 15 residues. The V segment lost 6 bases and the J segment 1 base; nucleotides outside the gene matches: 4. Germline CDR1 is KGHSH and CDR2 is LQKENI. The CDR3 here is CASSLGQGNTGELFF. In DNA, the CDR3 is TGTGCCAGCTCCCTAGGACAGGGGAACACCGGGGAGCTGTTTTTT.